This T cell receptor beta chain was captured in a study of graft-versus-host responses after intestinal transplantation. Comment on this clone: Its antigen is not known.

Trimming shortened V by 0 bases and J by 6 bases, and 14 bases separated the two germline ends. The CDR3 runs 16 residues. Germline loops: CDR1 SGHDN, CDR2 FVKESK. Only in-frame clones appear in the TCRdb table, and some are missing; sequencing was by immunoSEQ multiplex PCR. Counted here are approximately 100,000 clones, roughly 90% occurring once; the ten biggest clones make up 0.9%. This clonotype was sampled from a human donor who received an intestinal transplant. The source material was unstimulated CD4+ T cells sorted from spleen or lymph node cells, sampled before intestinal transplant. This chain links TRBV14 with TRBJ2-2; perhaps TRBD2 as D (5 bases). In DNA form, the CDR3 reads TGTGCCAGCAGCCAAGATCACCGGAGGAATCCCGGGGAGCTGTTTTTT. Its protein product is CASSQDHRRNPGELFF.